The sequence of this T cell receptor beta chain was determined in a study of cytomegalovirus exposure and HLA in healthy donors. This CDR3 is built from 13 residues. The J segment lost 7 bases and the V segment lost 6 bases, leaving 8 bases of the junction unmatched. In germline, CDR1 is MDHEN, CDR2 SYDVKM. Study findings and constraints: Highly shared variants forming one cluster were likely a sequencing artifact. Earlier findings revealed that most TCR beta V segments proved productive either about 87% or about 30% of the time. An analysis that was carried out later associated fewer than 20,000 TCR beta sequences with HLA alleles at 0.05 false discovery rate.

This clone was recorded a few times. As yet, its antigen is unknown. The PCR made use of 60 Vbeta and 13 Jbeta primers. Method: immunoSEQ multiplex PCR; TCRdb's copy keeps in-frame clones and lacks some. The sample holds about 94,000 clones; roughly 8.2% are singletons and the top ten take approximately 2.5%. V gene TRBV28 combines with J gene TRBJ1-2; 7 bases fit TRBD1. The TCR comes from a man aged 50-59 years in good health and CMV-seronegative. Sequencing was done on a sample of PBMCs. The CDR3 nucleotides are TGTGCCAGCAGCAGAACAGGGGTGGCTGGCTACACCTTC. This codes for CASSRTGVAGYTF.